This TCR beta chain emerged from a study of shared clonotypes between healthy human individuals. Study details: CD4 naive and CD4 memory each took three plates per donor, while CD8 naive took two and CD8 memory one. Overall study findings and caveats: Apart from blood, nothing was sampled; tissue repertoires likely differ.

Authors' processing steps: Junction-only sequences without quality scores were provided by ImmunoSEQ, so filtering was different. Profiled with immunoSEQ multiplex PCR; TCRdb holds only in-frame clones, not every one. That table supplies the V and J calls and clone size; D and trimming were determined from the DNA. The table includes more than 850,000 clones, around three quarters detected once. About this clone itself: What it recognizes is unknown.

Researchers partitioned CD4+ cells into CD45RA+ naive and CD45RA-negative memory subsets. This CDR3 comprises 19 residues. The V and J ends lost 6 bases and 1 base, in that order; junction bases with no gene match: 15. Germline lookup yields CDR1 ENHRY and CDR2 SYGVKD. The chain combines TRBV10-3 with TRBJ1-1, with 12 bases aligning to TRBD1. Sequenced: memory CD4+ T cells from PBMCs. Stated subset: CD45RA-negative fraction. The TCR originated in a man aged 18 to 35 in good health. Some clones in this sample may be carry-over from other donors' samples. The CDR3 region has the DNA TGTGCCATCAGGGGGACAGGGGGCGAAAGTAGGACGGGGAACACTGAAGCTTTCTTT. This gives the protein CAIRGTGGESRTGNTEAFF.